This T cell receptor beta chain comes out of a study of PD-L1 blockade in urothelial cancer. Measured with immunoSEQ multiplex PCR; TCRdb has only the in-frame clones, and not every one. This sample has 50,000 to 55,000 clones, with roughly 80% found just once. Time point of the sample: pretreatment peripheral blood. The CDR3 has 15 amino acids. Looked up from germline, CDR1 is SGDLS and CDR2 is YYNGEE. V was clipped by 0 bases and J by 3 bases, with 10 bases between them. This TCR was sampled from a man between 65 and 80 years old with urothelial cancer. The chain joins TRBV9 to TRBJ1-3, with D possibly being TRBD1 (5 bases). The source was PBMCs, collected around atezolizumab (anti-PD-L1) treatment. CDR3 sequence (DNA): TGTGCCAGCAGCGTAGAAGGAAGGGGTGGAAACACCATATATTTT. It is translated as CASSVEGRGGNTIYF.